A single sample gave rise to the 18 T cell receptor beta chains below, sequenced in a study of cytotoxic CD8 clonotypes in ibrutinib-treated CLL. The repertoire was sequenced with immunoSEQ multiplex PCR; TCRdb's copy has only in-frame clones and lacks some. The sample has roughly 150,000 clones; about 88% are singletons. The input for sequencing was PBMCs, taken at disease progression, from a patient treated with ibrutinib. The receptor source for this set is a human donor with chronic lymphocytic leukemia.

The chain carries TRBV6-1 and TRBJ2-2; the D is unclear. The germline V gene encodes CDR1 MNHNS and CDR2 SASEGT. The CDR3 length is 16 residues. Trimming took 2 bases from V and 3 from J, leaving 13 bases between them. CDR3 region: CASSENGYSYTGELFF. CDR3 bases: TGTGCCAGCAGTGAAAATGGGTATAGCTACACCGGGGAGCTGTTTTTT.

The chain uses TRBV19 and TRBJ1-1; 8 bases are shared with TRBD1. The junction had 6 bases not matched to a gene; V was cut back by 1 base and J by 5 bases. Germline lookup yields CDR1 LNHDA and CDR2 SQIVND (reference sequence). The CDR3 is made up of 15 amino acids. The CDR3 here is CASSIVGQGATEAFF. The CDR3 coding sequence is TGTGCCAGTAGTATAGTAGGGCAGGGGGCTACTGAAGCTTTCTTT.

The chain links TRBV18 to TRBJ2-1; no clear D gene. Trimming shortened V by 0 bases and J by 0 bases, and 15 bases separated the two germline ends. The V gene's germline CDR1 is KGHSH and CDR2 LQKENI. The CDR3 is 18 amino acids. CDR3 residues: CASSPPRSDVSSYNEQFF. The CDR3 region has the DNA TGTGCCAGCTCACCACCGCGCAGCGACGTGAGCTCCTACAATGAGCAGTTCTTC.

The rearrangement links TRBV27 to TRBJ1-2; no firm D call. There are 14 residues in the CDR3. Deletions cut 3 bases from V and 4 bases from J, with 12 bases between. In germline, CDR1 is MNHEY, CDR2 SMNVEV (reference sequence). The CDR3 DNA reads TGTGCCAGCAGTTTGCACGGACCGTTCTATGGCTACACCTTC. The encoded protein is CASSLHGPFYGYTF.

The CDR3 region has the DNA TGTGCCTGGAAACCCGGGAGTCTATGGTACGAGCAGTACTTC. Amino acids: CAWKPGSLWYEQYF. J is TRBJ2-7 and V is TRBV30; possible D gene TRBD2, 6 bases. Germline CDR1 GTSNPN, CDR2 SVGIG (reference sequence). This CDR3 has 14 amino acids. Trimming took 4 bases from V and 4 from J, leaving 17 bases between them.

V usage is TRBV27 and J usage is TRBJ2-7; D is unclear. Trimming stripped 3 bases from V and 3 bases from J, with 15 bases between. Germline loops: CDR1 MNHEY, CDR2 SMNVEV (reference sequence). This CDR3 is 15 amino acids long. The CDR3: CASSLSGRIFYEQYF. In nucleotides, the CDR3 is TGTGCCAGCAGTTTGAGTGGGCGGATTTTCTACGAGCAGTACTTC.

The chain is built from TRBV14 and TRBJ2-7; 7 bases map to TRBD1. The CDR3 is made up of 16 amino acids. In germline, CDR1 is SGHDN, CDR2 FVKESK. The V segment lost 0 bases and the J segment 0 bases; nucleotides outside the gene matches: 5. The CDR3 spells CASSQESQGSSYEQYF. The CDR3 DNA reads as TGTGCCAGCAGCCAAGAATCACAGGGGTCCTCCTACGAGCAGTACTTC.

This clone was observed a single time. The chain's CDR3 is CASSPQGLTPSGANVLTF. The DNA of the CDR3 is TGTGCCAGCAGCCCCCAGGGCTTAACCCCTTCTGGGGCCAACGTCCTGACTTTC. The chain employs TRBV28 and TRBJ2-6; weak D call: TRBD1 (5 bases). V was cut by 6 bases and J by 1 base, with 19 bases left in between. CDR1 and CDR2 (germline): MDHEN, SYDVKM. This CDR3 contains 18 residues.

This rearrangement joins TRBV7-2 to TRBJ1-3; maybe TRBD1 (6 bases). This CDR3 is built from 16 residues. Germline values: CDR1 SGHTA, CDR2 FQGNSA. V was cut by 1 base and J by 2 bases, with 12 bases left in between. Here the CDR3 reads CASSLVQGLTGNTIYF. The CDR3 DNA reads TGTGCCAGCAGCTTAGTGCAGGGGTTAACTGGAAACACCATATATTTT.

The chain combines TRBV28 with TRBJ2-7; D may be TRBD2 (7 bases). Trimming took off 6 bases at V and 4 bases at J, with 19 bases between the two ends. The germline V gene has CDR1 MDHEN and CDR2 SYDVKM. CDR3 length equals 15 residues. In DNA form, the CDR3 reads TGTGCCAGCAGAATAGGAGGGGGGGCGAGGTACGAGCAGTACTTC. It encodes CASRIGGGARYEQYF. The variable domain in full, with the rest retrieved from reference TRBV28 and TRBJ2-7, is DVKVTQSSRYLVKRTGEKVFLECVQDMDHENMFWYRQDPGLGLRLIYFSYDVKMKEKGDIPEGYSVSREKKERFSLILESASTNQTSMYLCASRIGGGARYEQYFGPGTRLTVT.

The rearrangement joins TRBV7-2 to TRBJ2-2; tentatively, D is TRBD1 (6 bases). Trimming removed 1 base from V and 3 bases from J, with 9 bases in between. Germline values: CDR1 SGHTA, CDR2 FQGNSA. This CDR3 region has 15 residues. Written as DNA, the CDR3 is TGTGCCAGCAGCTTAGTAGCAGGGGACACCGGGGAGCTGTTTTTT. Encoded protein: CASSLVAGDTGELFF.

The chain combines TRBV11-2 with TRBJ2-1; D not resolved. CDR3 length: 13 residues. The ends were cut back, 5 bases at V and 5 bases at J, with 10 bases in the middle. Per the germline V gene, CDR1 is SGHAT and CDR2 is FQNNGV. The CDR3 nucleotides read TGTGCCAGCAGCCGTCACATTGACAATGAGCAGTTCTTC. Amino acid sequence: CASSRHIDNEQFF.

The chain uses TRBV9 and TRBJ1-2; D perhaps matches TRBD1 (6 bases). Trimming took off 3 bases at V and 4 bases at J, with 13 bases between the two ends. The CDR3 is 14 residues long. The germline V gene encodes CDR1 SGDLS and CDR2 YYNGEE. As DNA, the CDR3 is TGTGCCAGCAGCGAGGCCGGAGGGGGCTATGGCTACACCTTC. This codes for CASSEAGGGYGYTF.

V usage is TRBV6-6 and J usage is TRBJ2-7; TRBD2 matches 11 bases. With 6 bases clipped from V and 1 base from J, the junction kept 5 bases outside the gene matches. Germline values: CDR1 MNHNY, CDR2 SVGAGI (reference sequence). The CDR3 length is 15 residues. CDR3 sequence (DNA): TGTGCCAGCAGACGCACTAGCGGGAGATCCTACGAGCAGTACTTC. Translation: CASRRTSGRSYEQYF.

The gene calls are TRBV29-1 and TRBJ2-1; D is unclear. CDR3 length: 9 amino acids. With 2 bases removed from V and 10 bases from J, the gap between germline ends came to 3 bases. CDR1 is SQVTM and CDR2 is ANQGSEA in the germline V gene. CDR3 coding DNA: TGCAGCGTTGAAAGGGAGCAGTTCTTC. This translates into CSVEREQFF.

The chain carries TRBV7-9 and TRBJ2-1; 8 bases agree with TRBD1. Germline trimming cut 5 bases from V and 2 bases from J; bases unmatched to any gene: 11. CDR3 length equals 17 residues. Germline V gene data show CDR1 as SEHNR and CDR2 as FQNEAQ (reference sequence). The CDR3: CASSPPGGRGPYNEQFF. CDR3 sequence (DNA): TGTGCCAGCAGCCCGCCGGGCGGCAGGGGGCCCTACAATGAGCAGTTCTTC.

The chain is built from TRBV4-1 and TRBJ1-5; 8 bases map to TRBD1. The germline gives CDR1 MGHRA, CDR2 YSYEKL. V lost 1 base and J lost 0; bases outside the gene matches: 2. The CDR3 covers 16 residues. CDR3 in DNA: TGCGCCAGCAGCCAAGGGACAGGGTTTAGCAATCAGCCCCAGCATTTT. Translating it yields CASSQGTGFSNQPQHF.

This clone has a single count. The chain links TRBV29-1 to TRBJ2-7; the D gene is possibly TRBD1 (5 bases). CDR1 is SQVTM and CDR2 is ANQGSEA in the germline V gene. Deletions cut 0 bases from V and 2 bases from J, with 11 bases between. The CDR3 extends over 14 amino acids. CDR3 loop: CSVEESGRAYEQYF. The CDR3 bases are TGCAGCGTTGAAGAATCGGGCAGGGCCTACGAGCAGTACTTC.